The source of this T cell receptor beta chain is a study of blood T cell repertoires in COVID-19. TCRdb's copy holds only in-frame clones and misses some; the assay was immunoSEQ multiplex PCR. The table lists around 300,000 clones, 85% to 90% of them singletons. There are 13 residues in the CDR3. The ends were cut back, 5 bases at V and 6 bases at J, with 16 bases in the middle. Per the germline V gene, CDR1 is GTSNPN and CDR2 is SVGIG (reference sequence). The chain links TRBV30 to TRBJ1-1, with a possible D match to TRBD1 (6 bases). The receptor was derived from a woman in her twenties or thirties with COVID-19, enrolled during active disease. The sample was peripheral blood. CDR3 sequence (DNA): TGTGCCTGGTGGATCCACAGGGTTCCTGAAGCTTTCTTT. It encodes CAWWIHRVPEAFF.